This T cell receptor beta chain was sequenced during a study of blood T cell repertoires in COVID-19. For the study at large: Whether acute or convalescent, the COVID-19 samples came from the United States, Italy and Spain. Sources were T cells, B-cell-depleted T cells, or PBMCs; the material itself was cDNA or gDNA.

In the original workflow: Estimation of nucleated cell counts relied on the amplification of reference gene primers. Libraries were prepared by immunoSEQ multiplex PCR; TCRdb keeps only in-frame clonotypes and omits some of them. Clonal size and the V and J genes are those of that table, whereas D and trimming came from the DNA. The table has roughly 100,000 clones, 87% seen once. This clone was seen more than once but under ten times. Unmatched junction bases numbered 7, after V lost 7 bases and J lost 2 bases. The V gene's germline CDR1 is SGHVS and CDR2 FQNEAQ. The CDR3 spans 15 residues. The chain has TRBV7-8 and TRBJ1-2; 10 nucleotides line up with TRBD1. The source is a man aged 50 to 60 with active COVID-19. The sample consisted of peripheral blood. CDR3 region: CASTPGTGVNYGYTF. CDR3 DNA: TGTGCCAGCACCCCGGGGACAGGGGTCAACTATGGCTACACCTTC. The full variable domain, in which reference TRBV7-8 and TRBJ1-2 provide the parts outside the CDR3, is GAGVSQSPRYKVAKRGQDVALRCDPISGHVSLFWYQQALGQGPEFLTYFQNEAQLDKSGLPSDRFFAERPEGSVSTLKIQRTQQEDSAVYLCASTPGTGVNYGYTFGSGTRLTVV.